These 29 T cell receptor beta chains came from one sample sequenced in a study of metastatic and nonmetastatic thyroid tumors (dated by TCRdb to 2020 to 2021). No treatment had been received by any patient before thyroid surgery. Library method: PCR. The data were produced on an Illumina HiSeq 4000. TCRdb reran the public reads through fastp at Q25 and MiXCR, keeping productive beta chains. Counted in this sample were under 15,000 clones; 20% to 25% of them appeared once. Roughly 3.9% of the sample is in the top ten clones. Sequencing used blood. These receptors all stem from a female donor with papillary thyroid cancer or a benign thyroid nodule (not recorded which). Some clones in this sample may be carry-over from other donors' samples.

This clone appeared many times. The gene calls are TRBV2 and TRBJ1-5, with D unclear. The CDR3 sequence is 14 residues long. Trimming left V 6 bases short and J 4 bases short, with 13 bases between. Germline V gene sequence: CDR1 SNHLY, CDR2 FYNNEI. The CDR3 nucleotides read TGTGCCAGCAGAGGTCCGACAAGTAATCAGCCCCAGCATTTT. It specifies CASRGPTSNQPQHF.

This clone has ten or more counts. The chain combines TRBV5-6 with TRBJ1-1; maybe TRBD1 (5 bases). Germline V CDR1 and CDR2: SGHDT, YYEEEE. The CDR3 contains 15 residues. Trimming took off 0 bases at V and 1 base at J, with 10 bases between the two ends. CDR3 DNA sequence: TGTGCCAGCAGCTTGGGCCCCACAGGGAACACTGAAGCTTTCTTT. It encodes CASSLGPTGNTEAFF.

This chain uses TRBV7-8 with TRBJ2-7; TRBD1 matches at 7 bases. In germline, CDR1 is SGHVS, CDR2 FQNEAQ. With 4 bases clipped from V and 2 bases from J, the junction kept 5 bases outside the gene matches. This CDR3 comprises 14 residues. CDR3 DNA: TGTGCCAGCAGCTCGGGGACAGTTACCTACGAGCAGTACTTC. Translating it yields CASSSGTVTYEQYF.

This clone was seen a few times. The chain employs TRBV6-1 and TRBJ1-1; 8 positions match TRBD1. V shed 5 bases and J 5 bases; nucleotides not matched to a gene: 13. The CDR3 loop spans 16 amino acids. Germline loops: CDR1 MNHNS, CDR2 SASEGT. The DNA of the CDR3 is TGTGCCAGCAGTAGTCCGGGGCAGGGGGCGGTAACTGAAGCTTTCTTT. It is translated as CASSSPGQGAVTEAFF.

Within the sample, this clone is medium-sized. The genes are TRBV28 and TRBJ1-1, with no clear D. The germline gives CDR1 MDHEN, CDR2 SYDVKM. The CDR3 sequence is 16 residues long. The V end was cut by 3 bases, the J end by 1 base, with 15 bases between. The CDR3 reads CASSLSGYVKNTEAFF. CDR3 bases: TGTGCCAGCAGTTTGTCAGGTTATGTCAAGAACACTGAAGCTTTCTTT.

This clone was seen at least ten times. The chain uses TRBV9 and TRBJ1-1; D possibly corresponds to TRBD1 (6 bases). The V end was cut by 2 bases, the J end by 4 bases, with 12 bases between. Per the germline V gene, CDR1 is SGDLS and CDR2 is YYNGEE. The CDR3 loop spans 14 amino acids. The CDR3 here is CASSVEGTITEAFF. CDR3 bases: TGTGCCAGCAGCGTCGAGGGGACAATCACTGAAGCTTTCTTT. The whole variable domain, remainder taken from reference TRBV9 and TRBJ1-1, is DSGVTQTPKHLITATGQRVTLRCSPRSGDLSVYWYQQSLDQGLQFLIQYYNGEERAKGNILERFSAQQFPDLHSELNLSSLELGDSALYFCASSVEGTITEAFFGQGTRLTVV.

In its sample, this clone was seen many times. V and J are TRBV7-9 and TRBJ2-3; 7 bases map to TRBD2. The trim removed 5 bases at V and 0 bases at J, leaving 11 bases unmatched. The CDR3 has 17 amino acids. The V gene's germline CDR1 is SEHNR and CDR2 FQNEAQ (reference sequence). The DNA for the CDR3 is TGTGCCAGCAGCGCCTACCCCAGGCGGGAGAGCACAGATACGCAGTATTTT. It codes for CASSAYPRRESTDTQYF.

This clone was picked up many times. The V gene is TRBV16, the J gene TRBJ1-1; D is unresolved. This CDR3 is 15 amino acids long. Germline values: CDR1 KGHSY, CDR2 FQNENV. V was clipped by 4 bases and J by 0 bases, with 12 bases between them. CDR3 nucleotide sequence: TGTGCCAGCAGCCCTACCCAAGGGATGAACACTGAAGCTTTCTTT. Amino acid sequence: CASSPTQGMNTEAFF.

By proportion, this clone is medium-sized. The chain recombines TRBV25-1 with TRBJ1-2, with D uncertain. The CDR3 loop spans 12 amino acids. Trimming cost V 5 bases and J 2 bases, with 6 bases left between them. In germline, CDR1 is MGHDK, CDR2 SYGVNS. This chain's CDR3 is CASSRGNYGYTF. The CDR3 region has the DNA TGTGCCAGCAGTCGGGGAAACTATGGCTACACCTTC.

This chain joins TRBV4-1 and TRBJ2-7, with 11 bases fitting TRBD2. CDR1 and CDR2 from the germline V gene are MGHRA and YSYEKL. J gave up 3 bases and V 4 bases, and 5 bases lay outside the gene matches. CDR3 length: 15 amino acids. The CDR3 loop reads CASSLLAGDIYEQYF. CDR3 DNA: TGCGCCAGCAGCCTACTAGCGGGAGATATCTACGAGCAGTACTTC.

Within the sample, this clone is medium-sized (0.01 to 0.1%). The rearrangement uses TRBV6-1 and TRBJ1-5, with a tentative D call TRBD1 (6 bases). This CDR3 spans 13 amino acids. Trimming stripped 5 bases from V and 7 bases from J, with 12 bases between. The V gene's germline CDR1 is MNHNS and CDR2 SASEGT. The CDR3 region is CASSSQGWQPQHF. CDR3 coding DNA: TGTGCCAGCAGTTCCCAGGGGTGGCAGCCCCAGCATTTT.

Note on this clone: At one of its ends the junction is not consistent with the germline gene, which may arise from a read error. The rearrangement links TRBV10-2 to TRBJ2-2; D gene ambiguous. Germline CDR1 WSHSY, CDR2 SAAADI. The CDR3 has 18 amino acids. CDR3 sequence (DNA): TGTGCCAGCAGCCCAACTATGGGGTCTACCCGAAGTGGCGGGGAGCTGTTTTTT. Translation gives CASSPTMGSTRSGGELFF.

This clone was detected ten times or more. CDR3 sequence (DNA): TGTGCCAGCAGCTTAGCTCTCTCCTACAATGAGCAGTTCTTC. This codes for CASSLALSYNEQFF. The gene calls are TRBV7-2 and TRBJ2-1; D call uncertain. This CDR3 region has 14 residues. V was shortened by 0 bases and J by 0 bases, with 3 bases between the two germline ends. Per the germline V gene, CDR1 is SGHTA and CDR2 is FQGNSA.

J is TRBJ2-7 and V is TRBV11-2, with 7 bases that match TRBD2. In germline, CDR1 is SGHAT, CDR2 FQNNGV. V lost 0 bases, J lost 4 bases, and 3 bases stayed unmatched. This CDR3 is 14 amino acids long. This CDR3 is CASSLEREHYEQYF. In DNA form, the CDR3 reads TGTGCCAGCAGCTTAGAGCGGGAGCATTACGAGCAGTACTTC.

This clone came up many times. A read error may produce the germline difference seen at one junction end. The chain recombines TRBV20-1 with TRBJ2-5, with 9 bases matching TRBD2. This CDR3 region has 16 residues. Germline CDR1 and CDR2: DFQATT and SNEGSKA (reference sequence). CDR3 nucleotides: TGCAGTGCTATCGGCGGGGGGGCCGGTCGTGTAGAGACCCAGTGCTTC. Its translation: CSAIGGGAGRVETQCF.

Ten or more counts support this clone. V gene TRBV7-2 combines with J gene TRBJ2-5; D is perhaps TRBD2 (6 bases). The CDR3 length is 16 residues. Deletions cut 5 bases from V and 1 base from J, with 17 bases between. Germline V gives CDR1 SGHTA, CDR2 FQGNSA. CDR3 amino acids: CASSLSASAGQETQYF. Here the CDR3 DNA reads TGTGCCAGCAGCCTATCGGCTAGCGCCGGCCAAGAGACCCAGTACTTC.

This clone appeared many times. The chain couples TRBV20-1 to TRBJ1-5; no reliable D call. This CDR3 is 13 amino acids long. Trimming left V 7 bases short and J 0 bases short, with 10 bases between. Germline CDR1 is DFQATT and CDR2 is SNEGSKA (reference sequence). CDR3 sequence (DNA): TGCAGTGTTGGGCAGGATAGCAATCAGCCCCAGCATTTT. Translated, it gives CSVGQDSNQPQHF.

With regard to this clone: This may be a read error: a much more frequent sequence differs by one nucleotide. This chain connects TRBV20-1 to TRBJ2-5; 9 bases align to TRBD2. The germline CDR1 and CDR2 sequences are DFQATT and SNEGSKA (reference sequence). The CDR3 loop spans 16 amino acids. The CDR3 bases are TGCAGTGCTATCGGCGGGGGGGCCGGTCGTGTAAAGACCCAGTGCTTC. This codes for CSAIGGGAGRVKTQCF.

This clone occurred many times. J is TRBJ1-3 and V is TRBV11-2; TRBD1 matches at 7 bases. Germline values: CDR1 SGHAT, CDR2 FQNNGV. V was clipped by 6 bases and J by 4 bases; unmatched bases: 9. The CDR3 consists of 15 residues. The CDR3 DNA reads as TGTGCCAGCAGATCGACAGGGTATGGAGGAAACACCATATATTTT. Translated: CASRSTGYGGNTIYF.

This sequence joins TRBV19 and TRBJ2-1, with TRBD2 identical over 9 bases. J gave up 3 bases and V 7 bases, and 13 bases lay outside the gene matches. The CDR3 has 17 residues. Germline CDR1 is LNHDA and CDR2 is SQIVND (reference sequence). The CDR3 here is CASTMTSGRDFYNEQFF. The CDR3, as DNA: TGTGCCAGTACGATGACTAGCGGTAGGGACTTCTACAATGAGCAGTTCTTC.

V gene TRBV30 combines with J gene TRBJ1-6; weak D call: TRBD1 (5 bases). Germline V gene lookup returns CDR1 GTSNPN and CDR2 SVGIG (reference sequence). V was trimmed by 3 bases and J by 6 bases, leaving 24 bases between them. The length of the CDR3 is 18 residues. The CDR3 nucleotides read TGTGCCTGGAGCAATCGAGCGGGGCCGCGAGGTAGTAATTCACCCCTCCACTTT. This encodes CAWSNRAGPRGSNSPLHF.

At least ten counts were recorded for this clone. Being one base from a much bigger clone, this may be a read error. Other DNA sequences of this sample code for an identical CDR3. The chain carries TRBV12-5 and TRBJ2-1, with 7 bases identical to TRBD2. CDR3 length: 16 residues. The germline gives CDR1 LGHNT, CDR2 FRNRAP. V lost 4 bases and J lost 4; bases outside the gene matches: 10. CDR3 coding DNA: TGTGCTAGTGGTTCCCACGTTAGCGGGTATTACAATGAGCAGTTCTTC. Its translation is CASGSHVSGYYNEQFF.

The genes are TRBV20-1 and TRBJ2-1, with TRBD2 matching over 9 bases. Germline CDR1 is DFQATT and CDR2 is SNEGSKA (reference sequence). CDR3 size: 15 residues. V gave up 4 bases and J gave up 5 bases; unmatched junction bases: 9. The DNA of the CDR3 is TGCAGTGCTACACCTAGCGGGGCAACCCACAATGAGCAGTTCTTC. Translation: CSATPSGATHNEQFF.

This clone was seen at least ten times. The chain uses TRBV30 and TRBJ1-2, with D uncertain. CDR3 length equals 13 residues. Germline V lookup: CDR1 GTSNPN, CDR2 SVGIG (reference sequence). The V end lost 0 bases, the J end lost 2 bases, and 7 bases lay between the germline ends. CDR3 loop: CAWSVLHNYGYTF. The CDR3 nucleotides read TGTGCCTGGAGTGTATTACACAACTATGGCTACACCTTC.

This clone was detected only a few times. V and J are TRBV6-1 and TRBJ1-1; D not certain. Between the trimmed V and J ends, which lost 8 bases and 2 bases, there was a span of 15 bases. The length of the CDR3 is 14 residues. Germline V gene data show CDR1 as MNHNS and CDR2 as SASEGT. The chain's CDR3 is CASHRISFNTEAFF. DNA for the CDR3: TGTGCCAGCCACCGCATAAGTTTCAACACTGAAGCTTTCTTT.

This clone is labeled as medium-sized (0.01 to 0.1%). V usage is TRBV2 and J usage is TRBJ1-2, with a weak D call TRBD1 (5 bases). The CDR3 sequence is 13 residues long. The V gene lost 5 bases and the J gene lost 3 bases, with 10 bases spanning the gap. CDR1 and CDR2 (germline): SNHLY, FYNNEI. The DNA for the CDR3 is TGTGCCAGCAGTATTGGGGCCTACTATGGCTACACCTTC. Translated, it gives CASSIGAYYGYTF.

The chain is built from TRBV28 and TRBJ2-1; tentatively, D is TRBD1 (5 bases). Germline CDR1 reads MDHEN; CDR2 reads SYDVKM. This CDR3 has 14 residues. V lost 2 bases, J lost 5 bases, and 10 bases lay in between. The CDR3 loop is CASSLPSRDNEQFF. Here the CDR3 DNA reads TGTGCCAGCAGTTTACCCAGCAGGGACAATGAGCAGTTCTTC. The full variable domain, its missing parts supplied by reference TRBV28 and TRBJ2-1, is DVKVTQSSRYLVKRTGEKVFLECVQDMDHENMFWYRQDPGLGLRLIYFSYDVKMKEKGDIPEGYSVSREKKERFSLILESASTNQTSMYLCASSLPSRDNEQFFGPGTRLTVL.

With respect to this clone: One end of the junction does not line up with germline, which may come from a read error. The chain links TRBV6-5 to TRBJ1-6; the D gene is possibly TRBD1 (6 bases). Per the germline V gene, CDR1 is MNHEY and CDR2 is SVGAGI. CDR3 length equals 16 residues. The CDR3: CASSSRGIINNPPPHF. DNA for the CDR3: TGTGCCAGCAGTTCGAGGGGGATAATAAATAATCCACCCCCCCACTTT.

By sample fraction, this clone is medium-sized (0.01 to 0.1%). This sequence joins TRBV28 and TRBJ2-3; D is uncertain. Germline-derived CDR1 and CDR2 are MDHEN and SYDVKM. CDR3 length: 15 amino acids. Trimming removed 2 bases from V and 2 bases from J, with 11 bases in between. The CDR3 reads CASSLPSSLTDTQYF. CDR3 in DNA: TGTGCCAGCAGTTTACCAAGCTCGCTCACAGATACGCAGTATTTT.